This T cell receptor (beta chain) was sequenced for a study of graft-versus-host responses after intestinal transplantation. Study overall: Each patient got anti-thymocyte globulin induction, then tacrolimus and steroids for around 3 years. General study points: Among circulating GvH clones, peak levels were associated with early post-transplant declines in HvG clones.

The CDR3 totals 14 residues. Germline values: CDR1 SGHVS, CDR2 FNYEAQ. V shed 3 bases, J shed 4 bases, and the junction held 2 bases outside the gene matches. Plated together were some 200,000 CFSE-labeled responder cells and some 200,000 irradiated, violet-dye-labeled stimulator cells. Libraries were prepared by immunoSEQ multiplex PCR; TCRdb keeps only in-frame clonotypes and omits some of them. The sample shows 21,000 or so clones, around 54% of them seen only once. The V and J genes are TRBV7-6 and TRBJ2-5, with 10 bases aligning to TRBD2. The clonotype comes from a human patient who received an intestinal transplant. Sequences were derived from alloreactive CD4+ T cells from a mixed lymphocyte reaction culture, sampled before intestinal transplant. Documented subset: CFSE-low proliferating T cells sorted from roughly six-day pre-transplant mixed lymphocyte reaction (GvH or HvG direction). This CDR3 is CASSLLAGVETQYF. CDR3 DNA sequence: TGTGCCAGCAGCTTGCTAGCGGGGGTAGAGACCCAGTACTTC.